This passage covers 20 T cell receptor beta chains from one sample sequenced in a study of cytomegalovirus exposure and HLA in healthy donors. 60 Vbeta and 13 Jbeta primers were used in PCR. The method was immunoSEQ multiplex PCR; TCRdb's version includes in-frame clones alone and lacks a portion of them. The repertoire includes 180,000 or so clones, about three quarters of them detected once, and 3% to 4.5% sits in the top ten. The specimen was PBMCs. The receptors were gathered from a woman aged 60-75 years in good health and CMV-seropositive.

The chain combines TRBV7-2 with TRBJ1-2, with 11 bases aligning to TRBD1. This CDR3 is 15 amino acids long. CDR1 and CDR2 from the germline V gene are SGHTA and FQGNSA. Losses at the gene ends were 1 base for V and 7 bases for J; bases not matched to a gene: 5. CDR3 sequence: CASSLGRTGGGGYTF. The CDR3 nucleotides read TGTGCCAGCAGCTTAGGGAGGACAGGGGGCGGTGGCTACACCTTC.

The chain joins TRBV30 to TRBJ1-4; the match to TRBD1 covers 7 bases. V lost 0 bases to trimming and J lost 14 bases; unmatched junction nucleotides: 9. CDR1 is GTSNPN, CDR2 SVGIG, per germline (reference sequence). The CDR3 runs 13 residues. CDR3 region: CAWSVNRQGSLFF. The CDR3 nucleotides are TGTGCCTGGAGTGTTAATCGACAGGGATCGCTGTTTTTT.

The V and J genes are TRBV10-3 and TRBJ2-1; the D gene is possibly TRBD2 (9 bases). V lost 6 bases to trimming and J lost 10 bases, with 31 bases between them. CDR3 length: 18 residues. Germline assignment: CDR1 ENHRY and CDR2 SYGVKD. CDR3 residues: CAISGQGAPGTSYGEQFF. CDR3 bases: TGTGCCATCAGCGGACAGGGCGCTCCTGGGACTAGCTACGGGGAGCAGTTCTTC.

This chain links TRBV5-4 with TRBJ1-1; a weak D match, TRBD1 (6 bases). Germline loops: CDR1 SGHNT, CDR2 YYREEE (reference sequence). V dropped 4 bases and J dropped 2 bases, with 21 bases sitting between them. This CDR3 region has 17 residues. The CDR3 DNA is TGTGCCAGCAGCCTACAAAGGGGGGGACGGTTCAACACTGAAGCTTTCTTT. Its protein product is CASSLQRGGRFNTEAFF.

The gene calls are TRBV14 and TRBJ1-4; D possibly corresponds to TRBD1 (6 bases). With 3 bases removed from V and 7 bases from J, the gap between germline ends came to 12 bases. CDR3 length: 14 amino acids. Germline V lookup: CDR1 SGHDN, CDR2 FVKESK. The CDR3 DNA sequence: TGTGCCAGCAGCCAGTCAGGGGCGGGTGAAAAACTGTTTTTT. It is translated as CASSQSGAGEKLFF. The variable domain in full, completed from reference TRBV14 and TRBJ1-4, reads EAGVTQFPSHSVIEKGQTVTLRCDPISGHDNLYWYRRVMGKEIKFLLHFVKESKQDESGMPNNRFLAERTGGTYSTLKVQPAELEDSGVYFCASSQSGAGEKLFFGSGTQLSVL.

The V call is TRBV5-1, the J call TRBJ1-1; D is unresolved. Looked up from germline, CDR1 is SGHRS and CDR2 is YFSETQ. The CDR3 is made up of 13 amino acids. The V end was cut by 0 bases, the J end by 3 bases, with 6 bases between. The CDR3 loop reads CASSLDGDTEAFF. The CDR3 DNA reads TGCGCCAGCAGCTTGGACGGGGACACTGAAGCTTTCTTT.

The V gene is TRBV4-1, the J gene TRBJ2-5; 9 bases are a match to TRBD1. Germline lookup yields CDR1 MGHRA and CDR2 YSYEKL. This CDR3 has 18 residues. The ends lost 3 bases at V and 5 bases at J; junction bases unmatched: 16. For the CDR3, the DNA is TGCGCCAGCAGCCAGTGGGCCCCGGGACAGGGCCTCGTGGAGACCCAGTACTTC. It is translated as CASSQWAPGQGLVETQYF.

This sequence joins TRBV27 and TRBJ2-2; 8 bases are a match to TRBD1. The V gene's germline CDR1 is MNHEY and CDR2 SMNVEV (reference sequence). The CDR3 loop spans 15 amino acids. V was clipped by 5 bases and J by 6 bases; unmatched bases: 8. This CDR3 is CASSPRQGFPGELFF. The CDR3 DNA reads TGTGCCAGCAGTCCGAGACAGGGGTTTCCCGGGGAGCTGTTTTTT.

This clone was picked up a small number of times. This chain links TRBV30 with TRBJ2-2, with D uncertain. V was pared by 1 base and J by 0 bases, with 6 bases between. The CDR3 runs 14 residues. Looked up from germline, CDR1 is GTSNPN and CDR2 is SVGIG (reference sequence). The CDR3 region has the DNA TGTGCCTGGAGTGGGAGAACGAACACCGGGGAGCTGTTTTTT. Amino acids: CAWSGRTNTGELFF.

The V call is TRBV7-3, the J call TRBJ1-1, with 8 bases lining up with TRBD1. This CDR3 contains 18 residues. The germline V gene encodes CDR1 SGHTA and CDR2 FQGTGA. V shed 4 bases, J shed 6 bases, and the junction held 19 bases outside the gene matches. The CDR3 DNA reads as TGTGCCAGCAGCTCAAGGGTGGGGCAGGGGGCGCGAGATGCTGAAGCTTTCTTT. Protein: CASSSRVGQGARDAEAFF.

The chain links TRBV18 to TRBJ1-2; D is undetermined. In germline, CDR1 is KGHSH, CDR2 LQKENI. This CDR3 comprises 13 residues. V shed 2 bases and J shed 3 bases, with 7 bases lying between them. CDR3 nucleotide sequence: TGTGCCAGCTCACCAAGTGAGGACTATGGCTACACCTTC. As protein: CASSPSEDYGYTF.

The rearrangement joins TRBV7-2 to TRBJ2-7; 9 bases are a match to TRBD2. V was clipped by 0 bases and J by 3 bases; unmatched bases: 6. The CDR3 spans 16 residues. CDR1 SGHTA and CDR2 FQGNSA come from the germline V gene. For the CDR3, the DNA is TGTGCCAGCAGCTTAGCCTCAGCTAGCGGGGTCTACGAGCAGTACTTC. Translation gives CASSLASASGVYEQYF.

This chain joins TRBV5-1 and TRBJ2-5; 13 bases align to TRBD2. Trimming removed 3 bases from V and 4 bases from J; junction bases left unmatched: 6. Germline assignment: CDR1 SGHRS and CDR2 YFSETQ. CDR3 size: 16 residues. In nucleotides, the CDR3 is TGCGCCAGCAGCTCGGGACTAGCGGGGCCGAGAGAGACCCAGTACTTC. This gives the protein CASSSGLAGPRETQYF.

This chain joins TRBV18 and TRBJ1-4; no clear D. V was trimmed by 3 bases and J by 5 bases, leaving 13 bases between them. The CDR3 totals 15 residues. In germline, CDR1 is KGHSH, CDR2 LQKENI. CDR3 protein: CASSPLADYNEKLFF. The CDR3 DNA reads TGTGCCAGCTCACCTCTCGCGGATTACAATGAAAAACTGTTTTTT.

The chain combines TRBV5-1 with TRBJ2-1, with 11 bases matching TRBD2. CDR3 length: 14 amino acids. V dropped 4 bases and J dropped 3; count of bases not matched to a gene: 0. Germline V CDR1 and CDR2: SGHRS, YFSETQ. Here the CDR3 DNA reads TGCGCCAGCAGCACTAGCGGGGGCTACAATGAGCAGTTCTTC. Translated: CASSTSGGYNEQFF.

The chain couples TRBV10-2 to TRBJ2-7; 7 bases map to TRBD2. The germline V gene encodes CDR1 WSHSY and CDR2 SAAADI. V shed 6 bases, J shed 6 bases, and the junction held 8 bases outside the gene matches. CDR3 length equals 13 residues. CDR3 bases: TGCGCCAGCAGGGGAGGGGAGGGGCCCGAGCAGTACTTC. Its translation is CASRGGEGPEQYF.

Only a few counts were recorded for this clone. The CDR3: CASGGNNEKLFF. The CDR3 bases are TGTGCCAGTGGGGGGAATAATGAAAAACTGTTTTTT. This chain joins TRBV19 and TRBJ1-4; maybe TRBD1 (5 bases). This CDR3 comprises 12 residues. Looked up from germline, CDR1 is LNHDA and CDR2 is SQIVND (reference sequence). With 8 bases removed from V and 4 bases from J, the gap between germline ends came to 8 bases.

The chain recombines TRBV7-9 with TRBJ2-5; a weak D match, TRBD1 (8 bases). The CDR3 is made up of 17 amino acids. CDR1 and CDR2 (germline): SEHNR, FQNEAQ (reference sequence). V was clipped by 4 bases and J by 2 bases, with 20 bases between them. CDR3 DNA: TGTGCCAGCAGCTCCGGACAGGGAGGGGCGCCTCAAGAGACCCAGTACTTC. Protein: CASSSGQGGAPQETQYF.

V is TRBV4-1 and J is TRBJ1-1; D uncertain. CDR1 is MGHRA and CDR2 is YSYEKL in the germline V gene. The CDR3 totals 17 residues. V was trimmed by 1 base and J by 3 bases, leaving 18 bases between them. This CDR3 reads CASSQARAAGRDTEAFF. The CDR3 region has the DNA TGCGCCAGCAGCCAAGCCCGGGCTGCGGGTAGGGACACTGAAGCTTTCTTT.

This clone was recorded only once. The CDR3 coding sequence is TGTGCCAGCAGTGAAGCCCTTAGCTCTGGAAACACCATATATTTT. Translated: CASSEALSSGNTIYF. The chain carries TRBV25-1 and TRBJ1-3; D not certain. Trimming cost V 2 bases and J 0 bases, with 8 bases left between them. The germline gives CDR1 MGHDK, CDR2 SYGVNS. CDR3 size: 15 residues.